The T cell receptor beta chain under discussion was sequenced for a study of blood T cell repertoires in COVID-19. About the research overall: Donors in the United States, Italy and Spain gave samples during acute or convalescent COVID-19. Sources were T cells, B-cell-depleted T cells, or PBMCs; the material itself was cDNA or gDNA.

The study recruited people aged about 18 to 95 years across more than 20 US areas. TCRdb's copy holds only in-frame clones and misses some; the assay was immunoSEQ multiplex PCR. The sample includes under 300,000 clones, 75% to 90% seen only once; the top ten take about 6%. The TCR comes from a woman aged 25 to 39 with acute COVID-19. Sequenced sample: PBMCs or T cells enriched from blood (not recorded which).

CDR3 bases: TGTGCCAGTAGTAGCCTATATATGCGGCCAGGGGGCCATAGCAATCAGCCCCAGCATTTT. This gives the protein CASSSLYMRPGGHSNQPQHF. The chain joins TRBV19 to TRBJ1-5, with 8 nucleotides matching TRBD1. CDR1 and CDR2 from the germline V gene are LNHDA and SQIVND (reference sequence). CDR3 size: 20 residues. With 4 bases clipped from V and 0 bases from J, the junction kept 17 bases outside the gene matches.